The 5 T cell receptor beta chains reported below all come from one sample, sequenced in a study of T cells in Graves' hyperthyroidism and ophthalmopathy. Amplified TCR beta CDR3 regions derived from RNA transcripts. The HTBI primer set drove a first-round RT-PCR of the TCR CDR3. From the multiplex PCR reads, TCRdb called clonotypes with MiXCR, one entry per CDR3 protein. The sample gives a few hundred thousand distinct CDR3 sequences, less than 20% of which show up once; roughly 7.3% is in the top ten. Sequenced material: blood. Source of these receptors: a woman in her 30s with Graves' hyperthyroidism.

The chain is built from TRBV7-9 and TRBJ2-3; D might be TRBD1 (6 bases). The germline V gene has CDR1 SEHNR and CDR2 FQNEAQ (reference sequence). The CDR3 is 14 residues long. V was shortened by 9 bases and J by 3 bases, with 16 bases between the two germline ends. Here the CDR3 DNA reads TGTGCCAGTAGTAGAGGACAGAATACAGATACGCAGTATTTT. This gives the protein CASSRGQNTDTQYF.

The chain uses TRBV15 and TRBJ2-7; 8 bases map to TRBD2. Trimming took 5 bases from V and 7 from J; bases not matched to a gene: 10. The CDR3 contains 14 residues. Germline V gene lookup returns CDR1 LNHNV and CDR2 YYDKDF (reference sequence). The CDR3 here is CATSRGLESGEQYF. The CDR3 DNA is TGTGCCACCAGCCGGGGACTAGAGTCCGGGGAGCAGTACTTC. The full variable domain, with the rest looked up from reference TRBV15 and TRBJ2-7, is DAMVIQNPRYQVTQFGKPVTLSCSQTLNHNVMYWYQQKSSQAPKLLFHYYDKDFNNEADTPDNFQSRRPNTSFCFLDIRSPGLGDTAMYLCATSRGLESGEQYFGPGTRLTVT.

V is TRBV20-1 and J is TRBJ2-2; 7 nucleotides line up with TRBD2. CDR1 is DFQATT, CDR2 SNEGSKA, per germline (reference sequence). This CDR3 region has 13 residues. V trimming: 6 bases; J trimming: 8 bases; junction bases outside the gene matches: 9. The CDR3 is CSAMGLLDGELFF. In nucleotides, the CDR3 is TGCAGTGCCATGGGACTACTTGATGGGGAGCTGTTTTTT.

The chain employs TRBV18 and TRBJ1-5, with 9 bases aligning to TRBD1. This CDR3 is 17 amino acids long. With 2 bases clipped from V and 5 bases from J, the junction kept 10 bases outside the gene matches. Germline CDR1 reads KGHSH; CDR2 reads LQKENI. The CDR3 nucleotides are TGTGCCAGCTCACCATTTCAGCCGGGACAGGGAGATCAGCCCCAGCATTTT. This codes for CASSPFQPGQGDQPQHF.

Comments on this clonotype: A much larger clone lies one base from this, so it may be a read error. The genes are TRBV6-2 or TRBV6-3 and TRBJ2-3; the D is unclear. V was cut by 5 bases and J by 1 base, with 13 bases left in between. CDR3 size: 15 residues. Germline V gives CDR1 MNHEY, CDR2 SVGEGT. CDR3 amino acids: CASSVASSGTDTQYF. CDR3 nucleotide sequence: TGTGCCAGCAGTGTGGCGAGCTCGGGCACAGATACGCAGTATTTT.